The TCR beta chain described here comes from a study of blood T cell repertoires in COVID-19. The wider study: From T cells, B-cell-depleted T cells, or PBMCs came the material, which was cDNA or gDNA.

Here immunoSEQ multiplex PCR was the method, and the copy in TCRdb shows in-frame clones only, minus some. The table has roughly 45,000 clones, 86% seen once; the top ten hold 2% to 3%. The CDR3 extends over 13 amino acids. V was pared by 2 bases and J by 4 bases, with 8 bases between. Sequenced material: peripheral blood. The receptor was derived from a woman of 80 years or more with COVID-19, enrolled during active disease. The chain has TRBV12-3 or TRBV12-4 and TRBJ2-5; D uncertain. Here the CDR3 DNA reads TGTGCCAGCAGTTTAAAGACAAGAGAGACCCAGTACTTC. Amino acid sequence: CASSLKTRETQYF.